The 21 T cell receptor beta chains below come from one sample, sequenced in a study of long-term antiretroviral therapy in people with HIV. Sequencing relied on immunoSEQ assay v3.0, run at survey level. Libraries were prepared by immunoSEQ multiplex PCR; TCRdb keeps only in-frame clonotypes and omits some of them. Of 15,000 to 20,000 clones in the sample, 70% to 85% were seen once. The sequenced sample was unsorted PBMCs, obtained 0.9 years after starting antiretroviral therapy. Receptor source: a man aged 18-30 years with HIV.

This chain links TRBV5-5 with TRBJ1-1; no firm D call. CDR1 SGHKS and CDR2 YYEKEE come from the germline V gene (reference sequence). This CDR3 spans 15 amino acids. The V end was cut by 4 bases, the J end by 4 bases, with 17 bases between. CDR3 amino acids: CASSPGGVVGTEAFF. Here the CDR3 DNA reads TGTGCCAGCAGCCCTGGCGGGGTCGTGGGCACTGAAGCTTTCTTT.

CDR3 residues: CATSRLTRGTDTQYF. CDR3 coding DNA: TGTGCCACCAGCAGGTTGACTAGGGGCACAGATACGCAGTATTTT. V usage is TRBV15 and J usage is TRBJ2-3; D may be TRBD2 (6 bases). V lost 3 bases and J lost 1, with 11 bases in between. CDR1 LNHNV and CDR2 YYDKDF come from the germline V gene (reference sequence). CDR3 length: 15 residues.

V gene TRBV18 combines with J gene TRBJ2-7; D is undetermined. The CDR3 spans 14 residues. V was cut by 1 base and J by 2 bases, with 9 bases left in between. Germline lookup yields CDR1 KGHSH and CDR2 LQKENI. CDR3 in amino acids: CASSPQGRAYEQYV. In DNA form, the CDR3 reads TGTGCCAGCTCACCACAGGGCAGAGCCTACGAGCAGTACGTC.

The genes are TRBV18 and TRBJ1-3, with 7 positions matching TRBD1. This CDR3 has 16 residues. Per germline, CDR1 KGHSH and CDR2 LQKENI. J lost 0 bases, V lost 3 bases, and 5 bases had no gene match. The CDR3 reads CASSPTGTDSGNTIYF. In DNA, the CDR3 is TGTGCCAGCTCACCGACCGGGACAGACTCTGGAAACACCATATATTTT.

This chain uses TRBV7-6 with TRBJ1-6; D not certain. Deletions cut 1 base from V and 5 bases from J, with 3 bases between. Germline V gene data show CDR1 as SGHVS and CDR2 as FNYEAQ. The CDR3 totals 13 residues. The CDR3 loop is CASSLGNNSPLHF. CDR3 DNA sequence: TGTGCCAGCAGCTTAGGCAATAATTCACCCCTCCACTTT.

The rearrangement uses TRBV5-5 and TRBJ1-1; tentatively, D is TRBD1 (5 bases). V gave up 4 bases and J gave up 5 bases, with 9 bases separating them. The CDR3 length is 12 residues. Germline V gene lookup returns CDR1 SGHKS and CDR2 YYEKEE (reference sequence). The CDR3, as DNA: TGTGCCAGCAGCCTCGAGGGGACTGAAGCTTTCTTT. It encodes CASSLEGTEAFF.

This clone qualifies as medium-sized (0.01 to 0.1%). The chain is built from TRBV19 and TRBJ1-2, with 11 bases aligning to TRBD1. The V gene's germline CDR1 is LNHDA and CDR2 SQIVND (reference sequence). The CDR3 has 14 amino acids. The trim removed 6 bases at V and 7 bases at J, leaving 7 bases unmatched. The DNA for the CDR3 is TGTGCCAGTAGCTGGACAGGGGGCTCGGGTGGCTACACCTTC. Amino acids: CASSWTGGSGGYTF.

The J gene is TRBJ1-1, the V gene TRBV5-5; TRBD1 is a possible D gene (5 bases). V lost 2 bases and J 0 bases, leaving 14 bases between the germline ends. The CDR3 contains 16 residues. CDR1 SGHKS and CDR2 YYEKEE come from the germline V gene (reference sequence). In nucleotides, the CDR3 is TGTGCCAGCAGCTTCAGTGTGGGGCAGATGAACACTGAAGCTTTCTTT. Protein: CASSFSVGQMNTEAFF.

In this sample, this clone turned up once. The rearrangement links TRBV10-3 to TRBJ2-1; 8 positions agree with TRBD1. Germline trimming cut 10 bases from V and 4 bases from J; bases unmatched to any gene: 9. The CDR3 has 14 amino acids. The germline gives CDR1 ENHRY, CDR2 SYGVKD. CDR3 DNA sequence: TGTGCCACCCAGACAGGGGAAGGGTACAATGAGCAGTTCTTC. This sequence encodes CATQTGEGYNEQFF.

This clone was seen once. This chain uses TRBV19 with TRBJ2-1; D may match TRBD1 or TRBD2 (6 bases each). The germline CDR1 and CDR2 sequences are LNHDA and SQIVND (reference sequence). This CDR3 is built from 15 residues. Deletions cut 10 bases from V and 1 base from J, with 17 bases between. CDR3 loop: CATQGRGVSYNEQFF. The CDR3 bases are TGTGCCACCCAGGGAAGGGGGGTATCCTACAATGAGCAGTTCTTC. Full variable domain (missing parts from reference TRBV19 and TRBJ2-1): DGGITQSPKYLFRKEGQNVTLSCEQNLNHDAMYWYRQDPGQGLRLIYYSQIVNDFQKGDIAEGYSVSREKKESFPLTVTSAQKNPTAFYLCATQGRGVSYNEQFFGPGTRLTVL.

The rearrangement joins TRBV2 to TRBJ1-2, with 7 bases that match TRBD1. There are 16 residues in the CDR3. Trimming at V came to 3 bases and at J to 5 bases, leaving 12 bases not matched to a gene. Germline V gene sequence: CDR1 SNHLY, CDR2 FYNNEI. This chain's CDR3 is CASSDPRDRERYGYTF. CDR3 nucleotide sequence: TGTGCCAGCAGTGATCCCCGGGACAGAGAACGGTATGGCTACACCTTC.

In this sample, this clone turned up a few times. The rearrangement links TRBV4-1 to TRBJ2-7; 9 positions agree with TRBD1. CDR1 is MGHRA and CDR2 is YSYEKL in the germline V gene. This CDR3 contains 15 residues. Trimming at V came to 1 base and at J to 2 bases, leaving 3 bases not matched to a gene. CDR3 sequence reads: CASSQGQGEAYEQYV. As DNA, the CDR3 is TGCGCCAGCAGCCAAGGACAGGGGGAAGCCTACGAGCAGTACGTC.

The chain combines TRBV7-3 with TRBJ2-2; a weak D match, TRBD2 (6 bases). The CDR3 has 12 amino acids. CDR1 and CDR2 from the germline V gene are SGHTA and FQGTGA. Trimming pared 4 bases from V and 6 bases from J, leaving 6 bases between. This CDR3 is CASSSSAGELFF. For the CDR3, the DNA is TGTGCCAGCAGCTCTAGCGCCGGGGAGCTGTTTTTT.

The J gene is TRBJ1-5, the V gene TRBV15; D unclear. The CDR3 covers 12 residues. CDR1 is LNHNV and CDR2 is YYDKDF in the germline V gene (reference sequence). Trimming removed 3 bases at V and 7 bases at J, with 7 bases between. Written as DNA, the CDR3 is TGTGCCACCAGCAGCGTCTCCCAGCCCCAGCATTTT. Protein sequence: CATSSVSQPQHF.

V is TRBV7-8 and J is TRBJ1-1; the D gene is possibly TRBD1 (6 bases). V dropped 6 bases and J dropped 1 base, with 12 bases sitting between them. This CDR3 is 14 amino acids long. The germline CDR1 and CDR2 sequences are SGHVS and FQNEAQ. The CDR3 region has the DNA TGTGCCAGCAGAATGGGACACACGAACACTGAAGCTTTCTTT. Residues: CASRMGHTNTEAFF.

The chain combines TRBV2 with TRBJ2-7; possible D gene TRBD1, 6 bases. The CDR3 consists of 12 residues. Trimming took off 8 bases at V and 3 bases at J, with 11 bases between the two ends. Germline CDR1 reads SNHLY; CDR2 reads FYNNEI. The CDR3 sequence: CASRTDYYEQYF. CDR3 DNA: TGTGCCAGCCGGACAGACTACTACGAGCAGTACTTC.

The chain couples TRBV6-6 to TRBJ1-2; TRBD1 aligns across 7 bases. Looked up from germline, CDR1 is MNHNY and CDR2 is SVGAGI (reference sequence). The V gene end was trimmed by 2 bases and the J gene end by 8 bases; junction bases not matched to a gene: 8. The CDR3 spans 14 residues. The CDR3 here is CASSYGERGQGYTF. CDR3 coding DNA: TGTGCCAGCAGTTACGGGGAAAGGGGGCAGGGCTACACCTTC.

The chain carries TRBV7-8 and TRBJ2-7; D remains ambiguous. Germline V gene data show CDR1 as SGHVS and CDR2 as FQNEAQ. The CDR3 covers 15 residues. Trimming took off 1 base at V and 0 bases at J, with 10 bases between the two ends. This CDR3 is CASSLEVGSSYEQYF. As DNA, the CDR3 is TGTGCCAGCAGCTTAGAGGTGGGAAGCTCCTACGAGCAGTACTTC.

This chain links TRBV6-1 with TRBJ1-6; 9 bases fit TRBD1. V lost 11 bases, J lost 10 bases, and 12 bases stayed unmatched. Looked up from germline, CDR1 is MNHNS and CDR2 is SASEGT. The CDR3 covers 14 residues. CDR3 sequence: CASTGTGLYSPLHF. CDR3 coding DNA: TGTGCCTCCACTGGGACAGGGTTATACTCACCCCTCCACTTT.

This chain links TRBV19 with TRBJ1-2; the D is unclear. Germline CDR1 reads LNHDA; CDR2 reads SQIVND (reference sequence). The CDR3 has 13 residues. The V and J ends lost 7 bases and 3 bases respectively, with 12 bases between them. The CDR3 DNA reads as TGTGCCAGTAATAAGAACACCGACTATGGCTACACCTTC. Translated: CASNKNTDYGYTF.

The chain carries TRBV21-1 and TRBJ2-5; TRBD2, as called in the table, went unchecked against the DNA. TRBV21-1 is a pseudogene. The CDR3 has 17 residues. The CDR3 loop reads CASSTLGTSGGQETQYF. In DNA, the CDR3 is TGTGCCAGCAGCACACTTGGCACTAGCGGGGGGCAAGAGACCCAGTACTTC.